This entry lists 25 T cell receptor beta chains sequenced from one sample in a study of T-cell memory formation after mild COVID-19. One entry per CDR3 protein results from TCRdb running MiXCR on the 5' RACE reads. The sample lists around 530,000 distinct CDR3 sequences; less than 25% were seen once. Sequences were obtained from PBMCs or a T cell subset sorted from them (not recorded which). These receptors all stem from an adult woman who had mild COVID-19 (a few samples of this study predate the infection). Cell type and time point are not known.

This chain links TRBV20-1 with TRBJ2-1; perhaps TRBD1 as D (5 bases). V gave up 6 bases and J gave up 2 bases, with 17 bases separating them. The CDR3 is 15 residues long. In germline, CDR1 is DFQATT, CDR2 SNEGSKA (reference sequence). CDR3 nucleotides: TGCAGTGCGCCTTCGGACATGGCTACCTACAATGAGCAGTTCTTC. Protein sequence: CSAPSDMATYNEQFF.

This clonotype was detected only a few times. The chain employs TRBV28 and TRBJ2-1; 8 bases align to TRBD2. Unmatched junction bases numbered 9, after V lost 7 bases and J lost 7 bases. Germline CDR1 reads MDHEN; CDR2 reads SYDVKM. The CDR3 spans 14 residues. CDR3 nucleotides: TGTGCCAGCACCCCGGGGGGGGCAGGGAATGAGCAGTTCTTC. It encodes CASTPGGAGNEQFF.

This clonotype was counted only a few times. The CDR3 DNA reads as TGTGCCAGCAGCCAAGAAAGACAGGCGCGAAACTATGGCTACACCTTC. Its translation: CASSQERQARNYGYTF. This chain joins TRBV4-2 and TRBJ1-2; a possible D gene is TRBD1 (6 bases). The germline gives CDR1 LGHNA, CDR2 YNFKEQ. V was trimmed by 0 bases and J by 2 bases, leaving 13 bases between them. The CDR3 spans 16 residues.

This chain links TRBV27 with TRBJ1-3; no definite D call. Trimming cost V 5 bases and J 0 bases, with 5 bases left between them. Looked up from germline, CDR1 is MNHEY and CDR2 is SMNVEV (reference sequence). The CDR3 is 13 amino acids. The CDR3 loop reads CASSTISGNTIYF. CDR3 sequence (DNA): TGTGCCAGCAGTACCATCTCTGGAAACACCATATATTTT.

This clonotype was observed many times. The chain carries TRBV27 and TRBJ1-5, with 7 bases aligning to TRBD1. V trimming: 5 bases; J trimming: 7 bases; junction bases outside the gene matches: 23. This CDR3 comprises 19 residues. Germline V gene lookup returns CDR1 MNHEY and CDR2 SMNVEV (reference sequence). CDR3 sequence reads: CASSPRTGRILDNAQPQHF. As DNA, the CDR3 is TGTGCCAGCAGTCCTCGGACAGGAAGGATTTTGGACAACGCGCAGCCCCAGCATTTT.

The chain recombines TRBV5-6 with TRBJ1-2; no clear D. This CDR3 comprises 14 residues. The germline V gene has CDR1 SGHDT and CDR2 YYEEEE. V was shortened by 0 bases and J by 5 bases, with 11 bases between the two germline ends. CDR3 amino acids: CASSLGLSSYGYTF. The CDR3 nucleotides are TGTGCCAGCAGCTTGGGGCTATCTAGTTATGGCTACACCTTC.

The table lists this clonotype with a few counts. This chain joins TRBV6-5 and TRBJ2-2, with unresolved D. CDR3 length: 15 amino acids. V shed 0 bases and J shed 1 base, with 6 bases lying between them. CDR1 and CDR2 from the germline V gene are MNHEY and SVGAGI. This CDR3 is CASSYSPGNTGELFF. The CDR3 region has the DNA TGTGCCAGCAGTTACTCTCCGGGGAACACCGGGGAGCTGTTTTTT.

This clonotype was detected a few times. The chain employs TRBV6-4 and TRBJ2-7; D not resolved. The CDR3 is made up of 16 amino acids. Deletions cut 2 bases from V and 6 bases from J, with 20 bases between. Germline V lookup: CDR1 MRHNA, CDR2 SNTAGT. Here the CDR3 reads CASSDTGPEGLCEQYF. DNA of the CDR3: TGTGCCAGCAGTGACACCGGGCCCGAAGGCCTCTGCGAGCAGTACTTC.

This sequence joins TRBV11-2 and TRBJ1-2; D unresolved. The CDR3 runs 13 residues. Trimming took 7 bases from V and 7 from J, leaving 16 bases between them. Germline V gene data show CDR1 as SGHAT and CDR2 as FQNNGV. Here the CDR3 DNA reads TGTGCCAGCACCCGAGTCAATAGGGCTGGCTACACCTTC. This gives the protein CASTRVNRAGYTF. Using reference TRBV11-2 and TRBJ1-2 for the parts outside the CDR3, the full variable domain is EAGVAQSPRYKIIEKRQSVAFWCNPISGHATLYWYQQILGQGPKLLIQFQNNGVVDDSQLPKDRFSAERLKGVDSTLKIQPAKLEDSAVYLCASTRVNRAGYTFGSGTRLTVV.

There are many counts of this clonotype. The chain recombines TRBV7-8 with TRBJ2-2; no firm D call. Trimming stripped 2 bases from V and 6 bases from J, with 19 bases between. In germline, CDR1 is SGHVS, CDR2 FQNEAQ. The CDR3 is 17 amino acids. DNA of the CDR3: TGTGCCAGCAGCTTACTCTTGCGGCCAAACGCAGCCGGGGAGCTGTTTTTT. Translated, it gives CASSLLLRPNAAGELFF.

This clonotype was detected many times. The V call is TRBV12-3 or TRBV12-4, the J call TRBJ2-7, with D maybe TRBD2 (6 bases). The CDR3 is made up of 16 amino acids. V was clipped by 5 bases and J by 1 base, with 18 bases between them. The CDR3 sequence is CASSEPGTSRSYEQYF. As DNA, the CDR3 is TGTGCCAGCAGTGAACCCGGGACTTCTCGATCCTACGAGCAGTACTTC.

The chain recombines TRBV14 with TRBJ2-3; a possible D gene is TRBD2 (5 bases). CDR3 length equals 16 residues. Trimming pared 0 bases from V and 2 bases from J, leaving 12 bases between. Germline V lookup: CDR1 SGHDN, CDR2 FVKESK. The CDR3 DNA reads TGTGCCAGCAGCCAAGATACGGGGAGACCCACAGATACGCAGTATTTT. It is translated as CASSQDTGRPTDTQYF.

The chain has TRBV18 and TRBJ2-6; no definite D call. This CDR3 has 14 residues. Germline V CDR1 and CDR2: KGHSH, LQKENI. V was clipped by 3 bases and J by 2 bases, with 5 bases between them. CDR3 in amino acids: CASSPQAGANVLTF. In DNA, the CDR3 is TGTGCCAGCTCACCTCAGGCTGGGGCCAACGTCCTGACTTTC.

There are many counts of this clonotype. V gene TRBV6-5 combines with J gene TRBJ2-3; D perhaps matches TRBD2 (7 bases). Trimming cost V 9 bases and J 5 bases, with 12 bases left between them. Germline CDR1 MNHEY, CDR2 SVGAGI. There are 12 residues in the CDR3. The CDR3 here is CASGGAQDTQYF. Here the CDR3 DNA reads TGTGCCAGTGGGGGGGCCCAAGATACGCAGTATTTT.

The chain recombines TRBV7-9 with TRBJ2-7; weak D call: TRBD1 (6 bases). Germline V gene lookup returns CDR1 SEHNR and CDR2 FQNEAQ (reference sequence). Trimming cost V 4 bases and J 4 bases, with 14 bases left between them. The CDR3 contains 14 residues. This CDR3 is CASSSDRKGYEQYF. In DNA form, the CDR3 reads TGTGCCAGCAGCTCGGACAGAAAGGGGTACGAGCAGTACTTC.

The V and J genes are TRBV19 and TRBJ2-6, with D tentatively TRBD1 (6 bases). Germline CDR1 and CDR2: LNHDA and SQIVND (reference sequence). The V end lost 4 bases, the J end lost 0 bases, and 13 bases lay between the germline ends. The CDR3 runs 17 residues. The CDR3 region is CASSKDSEYSGANVLTF. The DNA of the CDR3 is TGTGCCAGTAGTAAGGACAGTGAGTACTCTGGGGCCAACGTCCTGACTTTC.

V gene TRBV12-3 or TRBV12-4 combines with J gene TRBJ2-1; 11 bases are a match to TRBD2. Trimming cost V 3 bases and J 0 bases; bases outside gene matches: 13. This CDR3 is 20 amino acids long. The CDR3 is CASSFEGLAAPSHSYNEQFF. The CDR3 coding sequence is TGTGCCAGCAGTTTTGAGGGACTAGCGGCTCCTTCCCACTCCTACAATGAGCAGTTCTTC.

The chain recombines TRBV11-3 with TRBJ2-2; D may correspond to TRBD1 or TRBD2 (5 bases each). Germline CDR1 is SGHNT and CDR2 is YENEEA. Trimming cost V 3 bases and J 4 bases, with 21 bases left between them. The CDR3 covers 18 residues. The CDR3 coding sequence is TGTGCCAGCAGCTTGAGAGGAAGACCCCTGGGGGTCACCGGGGAGCTGTTTTTT. It translates to CASSLRGRPLGVTGELFF.

The chain combines TRBV12-3 or TRBV12-4 with TRBJ2-1; TRBD2 agrees at 8 bases. CDR3 length: 13 amino acids. V lost 4 bases, J lost 8 bases, and 4 bases stayed unmatched. The CDR3 bases are TGTGCCAGCAGTTCCGGACTAGCCCATGAGCAGTTCTTC. It encodes CASSSGLAHEQFF.

This clonotype was counted only a few times. The V and J genes are TRBV24-1 and TRBJ2-3; TRBD2 agrees at 9 bases. The CDR3 runs to 14 residues. Trimming cost V 8 bases and J 3 bases; bases outside gene matches: 5. Germline CDR1 is KGHDR and CDR2 is SFDVKD. DNA of the CDR3: TGTGCCACCAAAGAAGCGGGGGGAACAGATACGCAGTATTTT. This gives the protein CATKEAGGTDTQYF.

The rearrangement uses TRBV20-1 and TRBJ1-3; maybe TRBD1 (6 bases). The germline CDR1 and CDR2 sequences are DFQATT and SNEGSKA (reference sequence). The CDR3 spans 14 residues. Trimming removed 3 bases from V and 4 bases from J, with 13 bases in between. This CDR3 is CSARPGGPGNTIYF. CDR3 coding DNA: TGCAGTGCTAGGCCCGGGGGGCCAGGAAACACCATATATTTT.

This clonotype has a handful of counts. The CDR3 region has the DNA TGTGCCAGCTCACCGGCTCAGGGGAGCAATCAGCCCCAGCATTTT. Translated, it gives CASSPAQGSNQPQHF. The chain employs TRBV18 and TRBJ1-5; TRBD1 might be the D (6 bases). Germline V lookup: CDR1 KGHSH, CDR2 LQKENI. Trimming removed 3 bases at V and 1 base at J, with 10 bases between. The CDR3 sequence is 15 residues long.

This chain connects TRBV24-1 to TRBJ2-1, with 11 bases aligning to TRBD2. The CDR3 sequence is 16 residues long. V gave up 4 bases and J gave up 3 bases; unmatched junction bases: 4. Germline lookup yields CDR1 KGHDR and CDR2 SFDVKD. Here the CDR3 DNA reads TGTGCCACCAGTGACCTTAGCGGGAGGGACTACAATGAGCAGTTCTTC. It codes for CATSDLSGRDYNEQFF.

This clonotype occurred many times. This rearrangement joins TRBV12-3 or TRBV12-4 to TRBJ1-3; D is undetermined. V was cut by 7 bases and J by 2 bases, with 15 bases left in between. The CDR3 is 15 amino acids. CDR3 DNA sequence: TGTGCCAGCACTTTGGGGAGGACTCCTGGAAACACCATATATTTT. It translates to CASTLGRTPGNTIYF.

The genes are TRBV5-1 and TRBJ2-1, with 13 bases aligning to TRBD2. Germline CDR1 reads SGHRS; CDR2 reads YFSETQ. This CDR3 comprises 18 residues. Trimming took 0 bases from V and 5 from J; bases not matched to a gene: 8. The CDR3 protein is CASSLAWTSGRIDNEQFF. DNA of the CDR3: TGCGCCAGCAGCTTGGCGTGGACTAGCGGGAGAATAGACAATGAGCAGTTCTTC.